The clone carrying this T cell receptor beta chain was seen at least ten times. Its specificity is not known. This CDR3 has 13 residues. Germline-derived CDR1 and CDR2 are SQVTM and ANQGSEA. V lost 4 bases to trimming and J lost 9 bases; unmatched junction nucleotides: 7. The data belong to a study of early T cells in non-severe SARS-CoV-2 infection. For the study at large: Sequenced material consisted of bulk RNA (from unsorted whole blood), and chains were unpaired.

In the library, individual cDNA molecules carried attached unique molecular identifiers. TCRdb re-called the 5' RACE reads through MiXCR, storing one row per CDR3 protein. The sample has 60,000 to 75,000 distinct CDR3 sequences; about a tenth are singletons. The study, taken as a whole, reports: Matching with VDJdb favored anti-spike CD8 responses (missing private and CD4 specificities).

The rearrangement links TRBV29-1 to TRBJ2-1; TRBD2 matches 9 bases. This receptor was obtained from an adult who was a healthcare worker with PCR-confirmed SARS-CoV-2 infection or an uninfected control (not recorded which). This specimen consisted of whole blood, obtained at baseline. The CDR3 DNA sequence: TGCAGCGTTGTGGCGGGAGGGCCTTTTGAGCAGTTCTTC. This translates into CSVVAGGPFEQFF.